These 13 T cell receptor beta chains came from one sample sequenced in a study of T cell responses to AZD1222 COVID-19 vaccine. The assay was immunoSEQ multiplex PCR, and TCRdb's table has in-frame clones only and misses some. The data hold about 97,000 clones, with 70% to 90% observed a single time. The input for sequencing was peripheral blood, taken on day 0 of AZD1222 vaccination. The source of these receptors is an adult in good health.

This rearrangement joins TRBV19 to TRBJ1-5; TRBD1 matches at 7 bases. V shed 9 bases and J 0 bases; nucleotides not matched to a gene: 11. The CDR3 is 16 amino acids. Germline V lookup: CDR1 LNHDA, CDR2 SQIVND (reference sequence). CDR3 sequence: CASNRDRANSNQPQHF. CDR3 coding DNA: TGTGCCAGCAACCGGGACAGAGCTAATAGCAATCAGCCCCAGCATTTT.

The genes are TRBV7-2 and TRBJ1-5; tentative D call: TRBD1 (5 bases). The V gene lost 4 bases and the J gene lost 3 bases, with 25 bases spanning the gap. CDR1 SGHTA and CDR2 FQGNSA come from the germline V gene. The CDR3 loop spans 19 amino acids. Here the CDR3 reads CASSSISPRAGITNQPQHF. CDR3 sequence (DNA): TGTGCCAGCAGCTCAATCTCACCAAGGGCAGGGATCACCAATCAGCCCCAGCATTTT.

This chain joins TRBV15 and TRBJ1-4; D is ambiguous. The germline gives CDR1 LNHNV, CDR2 YYDKDF (reference sequence). The CDR3 spans 11 residues. Trimming took off 8 bases at V and 6 bases at J, with 7 bases between the two ends. The CDR3: CATGIHEKLFF. CDR3 sequence (DNA): TGTGCCACCGGTATTCATGAAAAACTGTTTTTT.

The chain links TRBV5-5 to TRBJ2-5; 8 positions match TRBD2. CDR3 size: 14 residues. CDR1 SGHKS and CDR2 YYEKEE come from the germline V gene (reference sequence). With V trimmed by 6 bases and J by 1 base, 5 bases remained unmatched. The CDR3 region is CASTSGYSQETQYF. In DNA form, the CDR3 reads TGTGCCAGCACTAGCGGGTACTCCCAAGAGACCCAGTACTTC.

V usage is TRBV3-1 (or the pseudogene TRBV3-2) and J usage is TRBJ1-1; no definite D call. V lost 0 bases to trimming and J lost 1 base, with 9 bases between them. In germline, CDR1 is LGHDT, CDR2 YNNKEL (reference sequence). The CDR3 runs to 15 residues. The CDR3 is CASSQERKGNTEAFF. CDR3 in DNA: TGTGCCAGCAGCCAAGAGCGGAAGGGGAACACTGAAGCTTTCTTT.

The chain carries TRBV3-1 (or the pseudogene TRBV3-2) and TRBJ1-2; no clear D. Deletions cut 4 bases from V and 1 base from J, with 13 bases between. Germline V gene lookup returns CDR1 LGHDT and CDR2 YNNKEL (reference sequence). The CDR3 is 15 amino acids. CDR3 loop: CASSRGLRDNYGYTF. The CDR3 DNA follows: TGTGCCAGCAGCCGAGGCTTAAGGGATAACTATGGCTACACCTTC.

This clone showed up just once. This sequence joins TRBV2 and TRBJ2-2; 7 nucleotides agree with TRBD1. Germline lookup yields CDR1 SNHLY and CDR2 FYNNEI. The V segment lost 6 bases and the J segment 6 bases; nucleotides outside the gene matches: 4. The CDR3 is 13 amino acids. The CDR3 region is CASRQGWAGELFF. As DNA, the CDR3 is TGTGCCAGCAGACAGGGGTGGGCCGGGGAGCTGTTTTTT. The complete variable domain, with remaining parts taken from reference TRBV2 and TRBJ2-2, reads EPEVTQTPSHQVTQMGQEVILRCVPISNHLYFYWYRQILGQKVEFLVSFYNNEISEKSEIFDDQFSVERPDGSNFTLKIRSTKLEDSAMYFCASRQGWAGELFFGEGSRLTVL.

This chain uses TRBV29-1 with TRBJ1-3; 8 bases agree with TRBD1. Germline V gene lookup returns CDR1 SQVTM and CDR2 ANQGSEA. The CDR3 covers 13 residues. V lost 6 bases, J lost 4 bases, and 5 bases stayed unmatched. CDR3 residues: CSVRRTGGNTIYF. The CDR3 region has the DNA TGCAGCGTACGCCGGACAGGGGGAAACACCATATATTTT.

The chain uses TRBV5-1 and TRBJ2-7; TRBD1 matches 9 bases. Germline V CDR1 and CDR2: SGHRS, YFSETQ. V lost 2 bases and J lost 3; bases outside the gene matches: 6. The CDR3 has 15 residues. The CDR3 DNA follows: TGCGCCAGCAGCTTTTCGACAGGGGGTAGCTACGAGCAGTACTTC. It translates to CASSFSTGGSYEQYF.

The V and J genes are TRBV7-3 and TRBJ2-6, with 7 bases that match TRBD1. CDR1 SGHTA and CDR2 FQGTGA come from the germline V gene. With 5 bases clipped from V and 0 bases from J, the junction kept 10 bases outside the gene matches. The length of the CDR3 is 18 residues. CDR3 coding DNA: TGTGCCAGCAGCCCCAGGGGACAGACAAGCTCTGGGGCCAACGTCCTGACTTTC. This sequence encodes CASSPRGQTSSGANVLTF.

This chain links TRBV6-6 with TRBJ1-3; possible D gene TRBD1, 6 bases. The CDR3 spans 16 residues. Trimming removed 5 bases from V and 0 bases from J, with 14 bases in between. The V gene's germline CDR1 is MNHNY and CDR2 SVGAGI (reference sequence). The CDR3, as DNA: TGTGCCAGCAGTCCGTACAGGGCAAGCTCTGGAAACACCATATATTTT. This gives the protein CASSPYRASSGNTIYF.

This clone was counted only a few times. Other DNA sequences within the sample encode an identical CDR3. The rearrangement links TRBV11-2 to TRBJ2-5; no clear D. V shed 0 bases and J shed 7 bases, with 6 bases lying between them. CDR3 length: 12 residues. Germline CDR1 is SGHAT and CDR2 is FQNNGV. In DNA form, the CDR3 reads TGTGCCAGCAGCTTAGATCGCGGGACCCAGTACTTC. It is translated as CASSLDRGTQYF.

This rearrangement joins TRBV19 to TRBJ2-5; 9 bases are shared with TRBD2. The junction had 4 bases not matched to a gene; V was cut back by 5 bases and J by 6 bases. Germline CDR1 LNHDA, CDR2 SQIVND (reference sequence). This CDR3 contains 13 residues. The CDR3 protein is CASSFSGGKTQYF. The CDR3 bases are TGTGCCAGTAGTTTCAGCGGGGGGAAGACCCAGTACTTC.